This record looks at one T cell receptor beta chain sequence and its context. It was during active infection that Seattle patients were enrolled and then longitudinally followed. This specimen comes from a study of blood T cell repertoires in COVID-19. Study-level information: Sites in the United States, Italy and Spain provided acute and convalescent COVID-19 samples. PBMCs, B-cell-depleted T cells, or T cells were the source of the cDNA or gDNA that made up the material.

Per the original data handling: Nucleated cell counts were estimated from reference gene primer amplification. Profiling relied on immunoSEQ multiplex PCR, and the TCRdb table lists in-frame clones only, not all of them. The DNA gave D and trimming, while V, J and clone size come from that table. The sample consists of around 300,000 clones, nearly 90% of them appearing once. Germline V gene sequence: CDR1 SGHVS, CDR2 FQNEAQ. The CDR3 covers 14 residues. The V gene lost 3 bases and the J gene lost 2 bases, with 10 bases spanning the gap. The genes are TRBV7-8 and TRBJ1-2; possible D gene TRBD1, 6 bases. This clonotype was obtained from a woman aged 40 to 55 with COVID-19, enrolled during active disease. The sequencing sample was made of peripheral blood. CDR3 sequence reads: CASSFGDRNYGYTF. CDR3 coding DNA: TGTGCCAGCAGCTTCGGTGACAGGAACTATGGCTACACCTTC.